These T cell receptor beta chains were read from a single sample in a study of shared clonotypes between healthy human individuals. The method was immunoSEQ multiplex PCR; TCRdb's version includes in-frame clones alone and lacks a portion of them. Among over 95,000 clones listed, around 68% were seen once. Input material: memory CD8+ T cells sorted from blood. The receptors here all came from a woman aged 25 to 45 in good health. Each CDR3 is given with its conserved first and last residue. D genes are given only for firm matches. Rows may omit the clone size; those that give it use once, few, many or a size class.

J: TRBJ1-5; V: TRBV4-1; D: NA; size: NA; DNA: TGCGCCAGCAGCCAAGTCTGGACCAATCAGCCCCAGCATTTT; CDR3: CASSQVWTNQPQHF
J: TRBJ2-3; V: TRBV7-9; D: TRBD2; size: NA; DNA: TGTGCCAGCAGCTTAAGTTCAGGACTAGCGGGGACAGATACGCAGTATTTT; CDR3: CASSLSSGLAGTDTQYF
J: TRBJ1-4; V: TRBV5-8; D: NA; size: NA; DNA: TGTGCCAGCAGCCTGACACCCGAAAAACTGTTTTTT; CDR3: CASSLTPEKLFF
J: TRBJ2-7; V: TRBV27; D: TRBD2; size: NA; DNA: TGTGCCAGCAGTTCCTCGGGGGGGAACGACGAGCAGTACTTC; CDR3: CASSSSGGNDEQYF
J: TRBJ1-1; V: TRBV27; D: NA; size: NA; DNA: TGTGCCAGCAGTTTATTTCTGGGAGACACTGAAGCTTTCTTT; CDR3: CASSLFLGDTEAFF
J: TRBJ2-4; V: TRBV9; D: NA; size: NA; DNA: TGTGCCAGCAGCGTTGGAAAAAGGACAACGGGTCCAAACATTCAGTACTTC; CDR3: CASSVGKRTTGPNIQYF
J: TRBJ2-3; V: TRBV5-1; D: TRBD1; size: NA; DNA: TGCGCCAGCAGCTTGAACTTCGGACAGGGGGCTTTGAATACGCAGTATTTT; CDR3: CASSLNFGQGALNTQYF
J: TRBJ2-7; V: TRBV30; D: NA; size: NA; DNA: TGTGCCTGGAACCCGGGCACTTCCTACGAGCAGTACTTC; CDR3: CAWNPGTSYEQYF
J: TRBJ2-2; V: TRBV4-1; D: NA; size: few; DNA: TGCGCCAGCAGCCAATCCCCAGCGATTTTGGAGCTGTTTTTT; CDR3: CASSQSPAILELFF
J: TRBJ1-1; V: TRBV25-1; D: TRBD1; size: few; DNA: TGTGCCAGCAGTGAATCGGGACAGGGTGAAGCTTTCTTT; CDR3: CASSESGQGEAFF
J: TRBJ2-6; V: TRBV9; D: NA; size: NA; DNA: TGTGCCAGCAGCGACAGGGAATACACCTCTGGGGCCAACGTCCTGACTTTC; CDR3: CASSDREYTSGANVLTF
J: TRBJ1-5; V: TRBV6-5; D: NA; size: few; DNA: TGTGCCAGCAGTTCTACAGGGAATCATCAGCCCCAGCATTTT; CDR3: CASSSTGNHQPQHF
J: TRBJ2-2; V: TRBV7-9; D: TRBD1; size: NA; DNA: TGTGCCAGCAGCCAGGGACAGGGAGACACCGGGGAGCTGTTTTTT; CDR3: CASSQGQGDTGELFF
J: TRBJ2-3; V: TRBV30; D: NA; size: many; DNA: TGTGCCTGGAGGCGCAGTACAGATACGCAGTATTTT; CDR3: CAWRRSTDTQYF
J: TRBJ2-7; V: TRBV13; D: NA; size: NA; DNA: TGTGCCAGCAGCGGCAGGGTGAACTCCTACGAGCAGTACTTC; CDR3: CASSGRVNSYEQYF
J: TRBJ1-1; V: TRBV30; D: NA; size: NA; DNA: TGTGCCTGGAGTGTATTACCTAACACTGAAGCTTTCTTT; CDR3: CAWSVLPNTEAFF
J: TRBJ2-7; V: TRBV5-4; D: NA; size: NA; DNA: TGTGCCAGCAGCTTGAACCACTACGAGCAGTACTTC; CDR3: CASSLNHYEQYF
J: TRBJ2-5; V: TRBV5-1; D: NA; size: NA; DNA: TGCGCCAGCAGCCCAGGCGGGCAAGAGACCCAGTACTTC; CDR3: CASSPGGQETQYF